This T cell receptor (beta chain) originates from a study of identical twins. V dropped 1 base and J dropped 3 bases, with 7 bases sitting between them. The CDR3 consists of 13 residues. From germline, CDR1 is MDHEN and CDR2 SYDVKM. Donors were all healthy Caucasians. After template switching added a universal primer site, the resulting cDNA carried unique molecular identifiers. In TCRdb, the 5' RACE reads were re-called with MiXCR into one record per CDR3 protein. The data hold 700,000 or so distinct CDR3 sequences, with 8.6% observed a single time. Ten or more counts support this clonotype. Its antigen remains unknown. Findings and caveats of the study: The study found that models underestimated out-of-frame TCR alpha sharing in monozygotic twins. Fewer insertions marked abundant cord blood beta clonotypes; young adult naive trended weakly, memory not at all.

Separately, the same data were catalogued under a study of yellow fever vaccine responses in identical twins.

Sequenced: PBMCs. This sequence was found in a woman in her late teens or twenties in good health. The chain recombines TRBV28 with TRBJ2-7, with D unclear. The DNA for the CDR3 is TGTGCCAGCAGTTTATATCCCTACTACGAGCAGTACTTC. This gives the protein CASSLYPYYEQYF.